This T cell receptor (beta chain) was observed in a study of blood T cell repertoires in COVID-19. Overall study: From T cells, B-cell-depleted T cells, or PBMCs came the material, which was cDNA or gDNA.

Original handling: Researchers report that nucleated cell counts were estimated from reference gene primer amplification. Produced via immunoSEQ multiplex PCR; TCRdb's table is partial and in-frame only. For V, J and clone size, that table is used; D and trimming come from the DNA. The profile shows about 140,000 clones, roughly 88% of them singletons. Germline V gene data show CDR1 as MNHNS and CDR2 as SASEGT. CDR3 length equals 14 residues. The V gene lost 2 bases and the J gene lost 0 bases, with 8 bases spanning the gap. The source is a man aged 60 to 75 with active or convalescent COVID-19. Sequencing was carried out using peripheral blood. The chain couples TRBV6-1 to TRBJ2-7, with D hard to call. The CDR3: CASSETVSSYEQYF. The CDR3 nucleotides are TGTGCCAGCAGTGAAACAGTTTCCTCCTACGAGCAGTACTTC.